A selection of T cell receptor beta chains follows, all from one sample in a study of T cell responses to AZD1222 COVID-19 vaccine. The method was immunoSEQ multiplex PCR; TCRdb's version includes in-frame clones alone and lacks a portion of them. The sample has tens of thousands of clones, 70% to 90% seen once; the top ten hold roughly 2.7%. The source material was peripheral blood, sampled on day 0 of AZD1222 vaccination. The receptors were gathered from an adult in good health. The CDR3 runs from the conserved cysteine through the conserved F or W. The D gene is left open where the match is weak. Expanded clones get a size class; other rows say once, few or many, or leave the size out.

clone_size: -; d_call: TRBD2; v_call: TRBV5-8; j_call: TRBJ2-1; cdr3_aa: CASSLRGGEGYNEQFF; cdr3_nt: TGTGCCAGCAGCCTTCGGGGAGGGGAGGGTTACAATGAGCAGTTCTTC
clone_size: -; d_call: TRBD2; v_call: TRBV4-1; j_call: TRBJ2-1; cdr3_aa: CASSVSSGSYNEQFF; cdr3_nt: TGCGCCAGCAGCGTTTCTAGCGGTTCCTACAATGAGCAGTTCTTC
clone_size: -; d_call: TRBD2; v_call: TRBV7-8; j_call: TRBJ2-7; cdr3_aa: CASSLASSGVTYEQYF; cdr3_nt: TGTGCCAGCAGCTTAGCCTCTAGCGGGGTTACCTACGAGCAGTACTTC
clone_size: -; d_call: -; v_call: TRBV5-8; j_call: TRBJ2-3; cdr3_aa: CASLSWATDTQYF; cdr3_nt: TGTGCCAGCCTTTCTTGGGCCACAGATACGCAGTATTTT
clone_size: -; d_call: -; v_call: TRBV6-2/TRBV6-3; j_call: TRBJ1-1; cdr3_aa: CASSYSGRTEAFF; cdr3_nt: TGTGCCAGCAGTTACTCCGGGAGGACTGAAGCTTTCTTT
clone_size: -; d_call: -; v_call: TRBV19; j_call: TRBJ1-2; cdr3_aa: CASKAPGGTYYGYTF; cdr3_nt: TGTGCCAGTAAGGCCCCCGGGGGGACTTACTATGGCTACACCTTC
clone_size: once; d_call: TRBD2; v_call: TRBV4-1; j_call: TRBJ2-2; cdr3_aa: CASSQGISGSAHGELFF; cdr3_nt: TGCGCCAGCAGCCAAGGAATTAGCGGGAGCGCGCACGGGGAGCTGTTTTTT
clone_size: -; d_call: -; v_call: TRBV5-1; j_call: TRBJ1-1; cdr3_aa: CASSPGSVRGVSNTEAFF; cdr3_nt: TGCGCCAGCAGCCCGGGTTCAGTACGGGGGGTATCGAACACTGAAGCTTTCTTT
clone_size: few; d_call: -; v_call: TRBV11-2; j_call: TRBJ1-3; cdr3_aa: CASSLDRNRNTIYF; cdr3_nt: TGTGCCAGCAGCTTAGATCGGAACCGAAACACCATATATTTT
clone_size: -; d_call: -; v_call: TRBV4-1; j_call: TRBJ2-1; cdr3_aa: CASSPYSRNEQFF; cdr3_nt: TGCGCCAGCAGCCCTTACTCGAGGAATGAGCAGTTCTTC
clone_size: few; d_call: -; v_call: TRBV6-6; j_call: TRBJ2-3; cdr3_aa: CASSYSGFSTDTQYF; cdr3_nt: TGTGCCAGCAGTTACAGCGGGTTTAGCACAGATACGCAGTATTTT
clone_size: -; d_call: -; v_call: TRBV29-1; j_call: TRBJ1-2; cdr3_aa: CTTESYTF; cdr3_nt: TGCACCACAGAGAGCTACACCTTC
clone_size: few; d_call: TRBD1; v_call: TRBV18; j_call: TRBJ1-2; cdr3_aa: CASSPGTGRNDGYTF; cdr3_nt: TGTGCCAGCTCACCCGGGACAGGGAGGAACGATGGCTACACCTTC
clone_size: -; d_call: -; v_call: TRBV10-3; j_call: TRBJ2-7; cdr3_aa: CAISKLGGDEQYF; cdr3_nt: TGTGCCATCAGCAAGTTGGGGGGTGACGAGCAGTACTTC
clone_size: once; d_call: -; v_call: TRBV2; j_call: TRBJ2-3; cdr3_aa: CASRRQDFGTDTQYF; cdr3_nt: TGTGCCAGTAGACGACAGGATTTTGGCACAGATACGCAGTATTTT
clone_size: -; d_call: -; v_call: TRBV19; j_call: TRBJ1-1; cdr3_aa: CASSIAPVTEAFF; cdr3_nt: TGTGCCAGTAGTATAGCCCCAGTCACTGAAGCTTTCTTT
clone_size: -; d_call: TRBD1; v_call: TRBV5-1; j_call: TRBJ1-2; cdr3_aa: CASSRQGRGYTF; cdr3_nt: TGCGCCAGCAGCAGACAGGGCCGGGGCTACACCTTC
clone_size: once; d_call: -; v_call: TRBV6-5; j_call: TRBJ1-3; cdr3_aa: CASSPGTSSGNTIYF; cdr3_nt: TGTGCCAGCAGTCCCGGGACAAGCTCTGGAAACACCATATATTTT
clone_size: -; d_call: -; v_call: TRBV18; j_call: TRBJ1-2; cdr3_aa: CASAASGGDYGYTF; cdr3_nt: TGTGCCAGCGCAGCTTCCGGGGGCGACTATGGCTACACCTTC
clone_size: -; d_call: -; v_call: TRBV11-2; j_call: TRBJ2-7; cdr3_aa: CASSPQGLATYEQYF; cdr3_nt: TGTGCCAGCAGCCCACAGGGACTCGCAACCTACGAGCAGTACTTC